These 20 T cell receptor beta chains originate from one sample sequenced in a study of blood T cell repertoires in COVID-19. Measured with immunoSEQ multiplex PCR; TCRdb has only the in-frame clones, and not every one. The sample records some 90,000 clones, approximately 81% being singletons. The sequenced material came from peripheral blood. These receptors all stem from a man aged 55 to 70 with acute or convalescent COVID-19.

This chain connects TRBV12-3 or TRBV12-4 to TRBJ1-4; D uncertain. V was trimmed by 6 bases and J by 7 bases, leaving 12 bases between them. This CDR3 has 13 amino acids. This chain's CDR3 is CASRPGAPEKLFF. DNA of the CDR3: TGTGCCAGCAGGCCGGGAGCCCCTGAAAAACTGTTTTTT.

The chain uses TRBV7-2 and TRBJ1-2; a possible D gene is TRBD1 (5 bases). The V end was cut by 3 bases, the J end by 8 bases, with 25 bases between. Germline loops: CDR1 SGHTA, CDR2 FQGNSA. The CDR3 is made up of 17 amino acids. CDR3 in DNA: TGTGCCAGCAGCTTCGATTTTTCCCCCCGGGAGGGGTGGGGCTACACCTTC. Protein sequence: CASSFDFSPREGWGYTF.

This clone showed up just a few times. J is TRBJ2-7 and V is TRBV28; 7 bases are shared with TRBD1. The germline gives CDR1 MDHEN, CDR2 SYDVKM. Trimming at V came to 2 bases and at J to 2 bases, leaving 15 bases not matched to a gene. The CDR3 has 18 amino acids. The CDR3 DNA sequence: TGTGCCAGCAGTTTAAGAAACACAGGGACAAGGGGGCCCTACGAGCAGTACTTC. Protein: CASSLRNTGTRGPYEQYF. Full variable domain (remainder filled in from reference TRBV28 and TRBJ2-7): DVKVTQSSRYLVKRTGEKVFLECVQDMDHENMFWYRQDPGLGLRLIYFSYDVKMKEKGDIPEGYSVSREKKERFSLILESASTNQTSMYLCASSLRNTGTRGPYEQYFGPGTRLTVT.

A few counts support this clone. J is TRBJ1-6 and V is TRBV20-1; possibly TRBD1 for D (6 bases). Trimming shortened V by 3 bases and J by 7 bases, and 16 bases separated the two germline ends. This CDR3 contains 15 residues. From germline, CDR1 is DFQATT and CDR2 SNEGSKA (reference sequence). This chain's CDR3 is CSASGQGRLNSPLHF. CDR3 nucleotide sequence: TGCAGTGCTAGTGGGCAGGGGCGATTGAATTCACCCCTCCACTTT.

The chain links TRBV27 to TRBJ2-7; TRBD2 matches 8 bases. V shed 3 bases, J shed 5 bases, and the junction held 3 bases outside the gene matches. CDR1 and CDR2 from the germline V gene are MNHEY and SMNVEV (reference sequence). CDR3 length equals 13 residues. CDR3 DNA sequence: TGTGCCAGCAGTTTCGGGGGGGGCAACGAGCAGTACTTC. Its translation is CASSFGGGNEQYF.

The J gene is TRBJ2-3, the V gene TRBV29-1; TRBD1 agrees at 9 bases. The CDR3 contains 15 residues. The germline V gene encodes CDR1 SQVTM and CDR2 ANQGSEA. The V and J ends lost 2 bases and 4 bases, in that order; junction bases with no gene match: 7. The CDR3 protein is CSVEHWDRDPDTQYF. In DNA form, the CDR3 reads TGCAGCGTTGAACACTGGGACAGGGACCCAGATACGCAGTATTTT.

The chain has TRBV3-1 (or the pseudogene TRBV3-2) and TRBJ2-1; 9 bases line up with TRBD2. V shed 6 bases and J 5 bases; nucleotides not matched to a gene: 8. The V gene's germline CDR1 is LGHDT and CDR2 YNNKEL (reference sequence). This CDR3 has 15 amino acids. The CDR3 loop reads CASSGAGGPNNEQFF. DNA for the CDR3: TGTGCCAGCAGTGGAGCGGGAGGACCGAACAATGAGCAGTTCTTC.

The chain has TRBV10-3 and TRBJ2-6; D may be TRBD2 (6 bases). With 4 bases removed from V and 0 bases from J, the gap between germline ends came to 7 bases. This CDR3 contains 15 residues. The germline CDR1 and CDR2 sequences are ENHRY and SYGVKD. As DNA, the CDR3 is TGTGCCATCAGTGGGGGAGGCTCTGGGGCCAACGTCCTGACTTTC. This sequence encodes CAISGGGSGANVLTF.

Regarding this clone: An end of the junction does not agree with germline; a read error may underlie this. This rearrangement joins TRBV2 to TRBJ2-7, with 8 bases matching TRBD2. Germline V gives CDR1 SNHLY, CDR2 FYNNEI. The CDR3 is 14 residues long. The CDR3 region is CASSVLSSGSFGDF. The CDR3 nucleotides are TGTGCCAGCAGTGTCCTGTCTAGCGGGTCCTTTGGGGACTTC.

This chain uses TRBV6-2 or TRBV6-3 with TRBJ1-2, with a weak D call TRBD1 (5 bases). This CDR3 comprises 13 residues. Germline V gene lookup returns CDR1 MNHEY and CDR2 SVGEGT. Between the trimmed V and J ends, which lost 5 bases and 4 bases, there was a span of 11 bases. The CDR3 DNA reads TGTGCCAGCAGTCGGGACTGGCTCTATGGCTACACCTTC. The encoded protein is CASSRDWLYGYTF.

CDR3 amino acids: CASSLGQGIGYTF. CDR3 sequence (DNA): TGTGCCAGCAGCCTCGGACAGGGTATTGGCTACACCTTC. V and J are TRBV7-9 and TRBJ1-2; TRBD1 matches at 8 bases. Germline assignment: CDR1 SEHNR and CDR2 FQNEAQ (reference sequence). With 5 bases clipped from V and 7 bases from J, the junction kept 6 bases outside the gene matches. This CDR3 spans 13 amino acids.

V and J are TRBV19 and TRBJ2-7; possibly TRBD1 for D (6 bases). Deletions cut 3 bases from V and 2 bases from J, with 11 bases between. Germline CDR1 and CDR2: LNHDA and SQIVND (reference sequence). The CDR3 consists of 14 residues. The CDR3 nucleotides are TGTGCCAGTAGTATTAGGGGGTTAGCCTACGAGCAGTACTTC. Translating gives CASSIRGLAYEQYF.

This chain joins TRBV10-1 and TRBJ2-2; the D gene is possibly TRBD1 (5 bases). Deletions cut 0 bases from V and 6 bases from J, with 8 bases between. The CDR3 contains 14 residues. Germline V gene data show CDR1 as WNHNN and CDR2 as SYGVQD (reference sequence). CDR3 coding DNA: TGCGCCAGCAGTGAGTCAAGGGGATCCGGGGAGCTGTTTTTT. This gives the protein CASSESRGSGELFF.

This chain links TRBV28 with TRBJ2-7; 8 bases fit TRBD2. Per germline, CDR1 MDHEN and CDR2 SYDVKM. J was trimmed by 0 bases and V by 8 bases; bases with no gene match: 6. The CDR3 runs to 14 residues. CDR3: CASSRAGASYEQYF. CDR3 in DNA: TGTGCCAGCTCTCGAGCGGGGGCCTCCTACGAGCAGTACTTC.

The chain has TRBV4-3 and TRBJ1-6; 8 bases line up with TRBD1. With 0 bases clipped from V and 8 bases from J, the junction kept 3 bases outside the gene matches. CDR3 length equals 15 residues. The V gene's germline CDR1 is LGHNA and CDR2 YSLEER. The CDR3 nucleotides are TGCGCCAGCAGCCAAGACGTCAGGGGGCATTCACCCCTCCACTTT. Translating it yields CASSQDVRGHSPLHF.

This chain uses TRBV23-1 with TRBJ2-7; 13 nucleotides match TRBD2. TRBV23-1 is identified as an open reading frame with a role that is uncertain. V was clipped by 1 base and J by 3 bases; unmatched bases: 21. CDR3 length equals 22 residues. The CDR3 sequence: CASSQLWCLGLAGRYTHYEQYF. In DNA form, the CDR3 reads TGCGCCAGCAGTCAATTATGGTGCTTGGGACTAGCGGGACGATATACCCACTACGAGCAGTACTTC.

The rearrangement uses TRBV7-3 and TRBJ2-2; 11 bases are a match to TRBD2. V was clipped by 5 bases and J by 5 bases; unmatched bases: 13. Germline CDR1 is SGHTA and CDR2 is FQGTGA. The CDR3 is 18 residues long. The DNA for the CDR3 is TGTGCCAGCAGCCATAGACTAGCGGGAACGTGGGGGACCGGGGAGCTGTTTTTT. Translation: CASSHRLAGTWGTGELFF.

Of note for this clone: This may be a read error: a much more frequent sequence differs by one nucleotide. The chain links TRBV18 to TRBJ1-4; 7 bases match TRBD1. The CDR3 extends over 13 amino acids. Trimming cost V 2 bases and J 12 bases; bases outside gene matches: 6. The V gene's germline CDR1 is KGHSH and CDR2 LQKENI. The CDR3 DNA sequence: TGTGCCAGCTCACCAAAGAAGGGGGCCCAACTGTTTTTT. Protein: CASSPKKGAQLFF.

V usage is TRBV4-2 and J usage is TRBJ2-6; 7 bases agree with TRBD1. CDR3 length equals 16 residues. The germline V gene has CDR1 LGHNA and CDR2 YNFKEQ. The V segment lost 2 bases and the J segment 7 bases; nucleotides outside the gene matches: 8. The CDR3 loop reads CASSQSQGFLANVLTF. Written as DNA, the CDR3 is TGTGCCAGCAGCCAATCACAGGGGTTTTTAGCCAACGTCCTGACTTTC.

The CDR3 DNA reads as TGTGCCAGTACCGCCCTGCGGACAGGAAACACTGAAGCTTTCTTT. The encoded protein is CASTALRTGNTEAFF. The chain combines TRBV19 with TRBJ1-1; 7 bases match TRBD1. The V segment lost 7 bases and the J segment 2 bases; nucleotides outside the gene matches: 10. In germline, CDR1 is LNHDA, CDR2 SQIVND (reference sequence). The CDR3 runs to 15 residues. Full variable domain (missing parts from reference TRBV19 and TRBJ1-1): DGGITQSPKYLFRKEGQNVTLSCEQNLNHDAMYWYRQDPGQGLRLIYYSQIVNDFQKGDIAEGYSVSREKKESFPLTVTSAQKNPTAFYLCASTALRTGNTEAFFGQGTRLTVV.